These 5 T cell receptor beta chains came from one sample sequenced in a study of blood T cell repertoires in COVID-19. Measured with immunoSEQ multiplex PCR; TCRdb has only the in-frame clones, and not every one. The data hold tens of thousands of clones, with roughly 85% observed a single time. The sequenced material came from peripheral blood. These receptors were taken from a man in his fifties or sixties with active or convalescent COVID-19.

V is TRBV15 and J is TRBJ2-3; 11 bases agree with TRBD2. Trimming at V came to 5 bases and at J to 2 bases, leaving 6 bases not matched to a gene. The CDR3 totals 16 residues. CDR1 is LNHNV, CDR2 YYDKDF, per germline (reference sequence). The CDR3 protein is CATSFRTSGYTDTQYF. DNA for the CDR3: TGTGCCACCAGCTTCCGGACTAGCGGGTACACAGATACGCAGTATTTT.

The rearrangement links TRBV5-1 to TRBJ2-2; D unresolved. The CDR3 is 16 residues long. The ends were cut back, 0 bases at V and 3 bases at J, with 12 bases in the middle. Germline CDR1 is SGHRS and CDR2 is YFSETQ. CDR3 residues: CASSLAVSADTGELFF. CDR3 bases: TGCGCCAGCAGCTTGGCCGTTTCGGCGGACACCGGGGAGCTGTTTTTT.

V and J are TRBV5-4 and TRBJ2-7; 8 bases agree with TRBD1. This CDR3 comprises 13 residues. The germline gives CDR1 SGHNT, CDR2 YYREEE (reference sequence). V dropped 7 bases and J dropped 4; count of bases not matched to a gene: 7. In DNA form, the CDR3 reads TGTGCCAGCGGAGCAGGGGGCGGATACGAGCAGTACTTC. Protein sequence: CASGAGGGYEQYF. The complete variable domain, with remaining parts taken from reference TRBV5-4 and TRBJ2-7, reads ETGVTQSPTHLIKTRGQQVTLRCSSQSGHNTVSWYQQALGQGPQFIFQYYREEENGRGNFPPRFSGLQFPNYSSELNVNALELDDSALYLCASGAGGGYEQYFGPGTRLTVT.

In the case of this clone: Other DNA sequences from this sample encode an identical CDR3 as well. CDR3 bases: TGTGCCACCAGCAGAGACAGGTCCTACGAGCAGTACTTC. Translating gives CATSRDRSYEQYF. This chain joins TRBV15 and TRBJ2-7; D call uncertain. Germline V gene lookup returns CDR1 LNHNV and CDR2 YYDKDF (reference sequence). V was clipped by 0 bases and J by 1 base, with 4 bases between them. This CDR3 is built from 13 residues.

The rearrangement uses TRBV5-4 and TRBJ1-6; 7 bases are shared with TRBD1. V was clipped by 7 bases and J by 6 bases; unmatched bases: 10. Germline V gives CDR1 SGHNT, CDR2 YYREEE (reference sequence). The CDR3 has 15 residues. CDR3 in DNA: TGTGCCAGCTTCCAAGGAGGGGACAGTAATTCACCCCTCCACTTT. Its protein product is CASFQGGDSNSPLHF.